The rows below give T cell receptor beta chains drawn from one sample of a study of identifying expanded T cells in peripheral blood. Clones were read by immunoSEQ multiplex PCR, and TCRdb kept only the in-frame ones, dropping some. The table has 90,000 to 120,000 clones, 80% to 90% seen once. The specimen was blood. All receptors come from a person aged 18 to 75 in good health. CDR3s include the opening cysteine and the closing phenylalanine or tryptophan. The D gene is left open where the match is weak. Some rows mark clone size as missing; the rest say once, few, many or name a class of expanded clone.

CASSPRSDSGYF	TGTGCCAGCTCACCACGATCTGACAGCGGTTATTTT	TRBV18	TRBJ2-3	.	.
CASSLGGSRVGYNEQFF	TGCGCCAGCAGCTTGGGGGGATCCAGGGTGGGATACAATGAGCAGTTCTTC	TRBV5-1	TRBJ2-1	.	.
CASSILQGLRSGYTF	TGTGCCAGTAGTATTCTGCAGGGACTTAGATCTGGCTACACCTTC	TRBV19	TRBJ1-2	.	.
CASSTGFLAKNIQYF	TGTGCCAGTAGTACAGGGTTTTTAGCCAAAAACATTCAGTACTTC	TRBV19	TRBJ2-4	.	.
CASSLTAAYEQYF	TGTGCCAGCAGTTTGACAGCTGCCTACGAGCAGTACTTC	TRBV6-6	TRBJ2-7	.	.
CASSLYSEVFDYGYTF	TGTGCCAGCAGCTTATATTCGGAGGTATTTGACTATGGCTACACCTTC	TRBV7-2	TRBJ1-2	.	.
CSVEDYPDREVNYGYTF	TGCAGCGTTGAAGACTATCCGGACAGGGAGGTTAACTATGGCTACACCTTC	TRBV29-1	TRBJ1-2	.	TRBD1
CASTLGRGTFTDTQYF	TGTGCCAGCACCCTCGGTAGGGGGACTTTCACAGATACGCAGTATTTT	TRBV7-6	TRBJ2-3	.	.
CASSPFLGKHPGTFF	TGTGCCAGCTCACCTTTTCTAGGTAAGCACCCCGGGACTTTCTTT	TRBV18	TRBJ1-1	once	.
CASSLGRDQPQHF	TGTGCCAGCAGTTTAGGTAGAGATCAGCCCCAGCATTTT	TRBV28	TRBJ1-5	.	.
CAWSRDFGKLFF	TGTGCCTGGAGTCGTGATTTCGGAAAACTGTTTTTT	TRBV30	TRBJ1-4	.	.
CASSLNRRAAGGDYGYTF	TGTGCCAGCAGCTTGAATCGTCGGGCGGCAGGGGGGGACTATGGCTACACCTTC	TRBV5-6	TRBJ1-2	.	TRBD1
CASSLGTGRTYEQYF	TGCGCCAGCAGCTTGGGGACAGGGAGGACCTACGAGCAGTACTTC	TRBV5-1	TRBJ2-7	.	TRBD1
CASSPQGAFSGYTF	TGTGCCAGCTCACCACAGGGGGCTTTTTCGGGCTACACCTTC	TRBV18	TRBJ1-2	.	TRBD1
CASSLTGTQTDTQYF	TGTGCCAGCAGCTTAACCGGGACTCAAACAGATACGCAGTATTTT	TRBV7-3	TRBJ2-3	.	.
CASSLEGPYNEQFF	TGTGCCAGCAGCTTGGAGGGGCCCTACAATGAGCAGTTCTTC	TRBV5-5	TRBJ2-1	.	.
CASSLATGEGERTEAFF	TGCGCCAGCAGCTTGGCCACAGGGGAAGGTGAGAGAACTGAAGCTTTCTTT	TRBV5-1	TRBJ1-1	.	TRBD1
CASSFGAAGNTIYF	TGTGCCAGTAGTTTCGGGGCCGCTGGAAACACCATATATTTT	TRBV19	TRBJ1-3	.	.
CASSKDLGLETQYF	TGTGCCAGCAGCAAAGACCTGGGGTTGGAGACCCAGTACTTC	TRBV21-1	TRBJ2-5	once	.
CASSLAGSVPTEAFF	TGTGCCAGCAGCTTAGCTGGCTCGGTCCCCACTGAAGCTTTCTTT	TRBV11-3	TRBJ1-1	.	.
CASSSTSGGTDTQYF	TGTGCCAGCAGCTCAACTAGCGGGGGGACAGATACGCAGTATTTT	TRBV7-2	TRBJ2-3	.	TRBD2
CASSFGGDTEAFF	TGTGCCAGCAGCTTTGGAGGAGACACTGAAGCTTTCTTT	TRBV7-9	TRBJ1-1	.	.
CASSFGVNSPLHF	TGTGCCAGCAGCTTTGGGGTAAATTCACCCCTCCACTTT	TRBV11-2	TRBJ1-6	.	.
CASSPPVKTEAFF	TGCGCCAGCAGCCCCCCAGTAAAAACTGAAGCTTTCTTT	TRBV5-1	TRBJ1-1	.	.
CASRRERSYNSPLHF	TGTGCCAGCCGTAGGGAAAGGTCCTATAATTCACCCCTCCACTTT	TRBV6-5	TRBJ1-6	.	.
CASSLEGWTGGAYTAFF	TGTGCCAGCAGCTTAGAGGGCTGGACAGGGGGCGCTTATACAGCTTTCTTT	TRBV7-2	TRBJ1-1	.	TRBD1
CASSLGPGLALTDTQYF	TGTGCCAGCAGCTTAGGACCCGGACTAGCGCTTACAGATACGCAGTATTTT	TRBV7-2	TRBJ2-3	.	TRBD2
CASSSARDTQYF	TGTGCCAGCAGCTCCGCTAGAGATACGCAGTATTTT	TRBV7-9	TRBJ2-3	.	.
CASSQAPGPGGSGELFF	TGCGCCAGCAGCCAAGCGCCCGGACCGGGTGGGTCCGGGGAGCTGTTTTTT	TRBV4-3	TRBJ2-2	.	.
CASSTYSYGYTF	TGTGCCAGCAGCACATACAGCTATGGCTACACCTTC	TRBV7-2	TRBJ1-2	few	.
CATSRTDGGTDTQYF	TGTGCCACCAGCAGGACCGACGGAGGCACAGATACGCAGTATTTT	TRBV15	TRBJ2-3	.	.
CASSSSWGEKLFF	.	TRBV6-6	TRBJ1-4	.	.
CASSLGSTGLGMGPQHF	TGTGCCAGCAGCTTAGGTTCGACAGGGCTGGGGATGGGGCCCCAGCATTTT	TRBV7-2	TRBJ1-5	.	TRBD1
CASSPQSNTIYF	TGTGCCAGCTCACCACAGAGCAACACCATATATTTT	TRBV18	TRBJ1-3	.	.
CASSPRGQSTDTQYF	TGTGCCAGCTCACCGCGAGGGCAGAGCACAGATACGCAGTATTTT	TRBV18	TRBJ2-3	.	.
CASSRASGGSQETQYF	TGTGCCAGTAGTAGGGCCAGCGGGGGATCCCAAGAGACCCAGTACTTC	TRBV19	TRBJ2-5	.	TRBD2
CASSSAFREQYF	TGTGCCAGCAGCTCGGCGTTTAGGGAGCAGTACTTC	TRBV5-6	TRBJ2-7	.	.
CASSPGGQEAFF	TGTGCCAGCAGCCCTGGAGGACAGGAAGCTTTCTTT	TRBV9	TRBJ1-1	.	.
CASSGQGQNSPLHF	TGCGCCAGCTCTGGACAGGGGCAGAATTCACCCCTCCACTTT	TRBV5-1	TRBJ1-6	.	TRBD1
CAIGDNSPLHF	TGTGCCATCGGGGATAATTCACCCCTCCACTTT	TRBV10-3	TRBJ1-6	.	.
CASSQDRQRRSEKLFF	TGCGCCAGCAGCCAGGACAGGCAACGGCGGAGTGAAAAACTGTTTTTT	TRBV4-3	TRBJ1-4	.	TRBD1
CASSPGTRETQYF	TGTGCCAGCAGTCCCGGGACACGAGAGACCCAGTACTTC	TRBV2	TRBJ2-5	.	.
CASSPQAGGRETQYF	TGTGCCAGCAGCCCCCAAGCGGGGGGGCGAGAGACCCAGTACTTC	TRBV5-6	TRBJ2-5	.	TRBD2
CASSETDLSLYGYTF	TGTGCCAGCAGTGAAACAGATTTAAGTCTATATGGCTACACCTTC	TRBV6-1	TRBJ1-2	.	.
CASSLLGNEQFF	TGTGCCAGCAGCTTATTGGGCAATGAGCAGTTCTTC	TRBV5-4	TRBJ2-1	.	.
CASSESYSTGESGYTF	TGCGCCAGCAGTGAGTCGTATTCAACCGGGGAGAGTGGCTACACCTTC	TRBV10-2	TRBJ1-2	.	.
CASSTGLSGNSPLHF	TGTGCCAGCAGTACAGGGCTCTCGGGTAATTCACCCCTCCACTTT	TRBV6-5	TRBJ1-6	.	.
CASSRTGFGPSTWNTEAFF	TGTGCCAGCTCACGAACAGGGTTCGGTCCGAGTACATGGAACACTGAAGCTTTCTTT	TRBV18	TRBJ1-1	.	.
CASSVEDITDTQYF	TGTGCCAGCAGCGTAGAGGATATCACAGATACGCAGTATTTT	TRBV9	TRBJ2-3	.	.
CASSVGPIGSYEQYF	TGTGCCAGCAGCGTAGGACCGATAGGCTCCTACGAGCAGTACTTC	TRBV9	TRBJ2-7	.	.
CAWRGQGLSNQPQHF	TGTGCCTGGAGGGGACAGGGCTTGAGCAATCAGCCCCAGCATTTT	TRBV30	TRBJ1-5	once	TRBD1
CASSGPKEAYEQYF	TGTGCCAGTAGCGGGCCCAAGGAGGCCTACGAGCAGTACTTC	TRBV19	TRBJ2-7	.	.
CAASFRGRTDTQYF	TGTGCCGCCTCATTTAGGGGGCGCACAGATACGCAGTATTTT	TRBV7-2	TRBJ2-3	.	TRBD1
CASRQNTGELFF	TGTGCCAGCCGGCAGAACACCGGGGAGCTGTTTTTT	TRBV11-3	TRBJ2-2	.	.
CASSPAGGLYEQYF	TGTGCCAGCTCACCAGCAGGAGGCCTCTACGAGCAGTACTTC	TRBV18	TRBJ2-7	.	.
CASSLGPGGGAAEQFF	TGTGCCAGCAGCTTAGGACCAGGCGGGGGGGCGGCTGAGCAGTTCTTC	TRBV7-2	TRBJ2-1	.	TRBD2